The 10 T cell receptor beta chains below all came from one sample that was sequenced in a study of long-term antiretroviral therapy in people with HIV. Survey-level resolution applied to immunoSEQ assay v3.0. Libraries were prepared by immunoSEQ multiplex PCR; TCRdb keeps only in-frame clonotypes and omits some of them. The sample holds approximately 41,000 clones, over 75% seen once. Sequencing used unsorted PBMCs, obtained 1.5 years after starting antiretroviral therapy. These receptors came from a man aged 18 to 30 with HIV.

On this clone itself: Other DNA sequences in this sample translate to the same CDR3. CDR3 in DNA: TGTGCCAGCAGCTTTGGGACCCACGAGCAGTACTTC. The encoded protein is CASSFGTHEQYF. The V and J genes are TRBV5-6 and TRBJ2-7, with D perhaps matching TRBD1 or TRBD2 (5 bases each). Trimming left V 2 bases short and J 5 bases short, with 8 bases between. The CDR3 is made up of 12 amino acids. Germline V CDR1 and CDR2: SGHDT, YYEEEE.

In DNA form, the CDR3 reads TGTGCCAGCAGTTTTGGGGGGGGTAATAGCGGGAGATGCACAGATACGCAGTATTTT. The encoded protein is CASSFGGGNSGRCTDTQYF. V is TRBV27 and J is TRBJ2-3; 9 nucleotides match TRBD2. The CDR3 sequence is 19 residues long. Germline values: CDR1 MNHEY, CDR2 SMNVEV (reference sequence). The junction had 14 bases not matched to a gene; V was cut back by 3 bases and J by 1 base.

The V call is TRBV5-6, the J call TRBJ1-1, with a tentative D call TRBD1 (5 bases). The CDR3 consists of 13 residues. The germline V gene has CDR1 SGHDT and CDR2 YYEEEE. V lost 2 bases and J lost 1, with 6 bases in between. Here the CDR3 reads CASSFGGNTEAFF. In DNA, the CDR3 is TGTGCCAGCAGCTTCGGGGGGAACACTGAAGCTTTCTTT.

The gene calls are TRBV7-8 and TRBJ2-7, with D unclear. Per germline, CDR1 SGHVS and CDR2 FQNEAQ. Trimming shortened V by 5 bases and J by 2 bases, and 13 bases separated the two germline ends. The CDR3 has 14 residues. The CDR3 DNA reads TGTGCCAGCAGCGGAGAGGTTGGGCCCTACGAGCAGTACTTC. Translating gives CASSGEVGPYEQYF.

This chain joins TRBV29-1 and TRBJ2-7; 13 bases line up with TRBD2. The V gene end was trimmed by 7 bases and the J gene end by 6 bases; junction bases not matched to a gene: 9. There are 14 residues in the CDR3. CDR1 SQVTM and CDR2 ANQGSEA come from the germline V gene. CDR3 sequence reads: CSDRLAGGSGEQYF. The DNA of the CDR3 is TGCAGCGATCGACTAGCGGGAGGCTCCGGCGAGCAGTACTTC.

This chain links TRBV5-6 with TRBJ1-5; the D is unclear. The CDR3 runs to 12 residues. The V and J ends lost 1 base and 5 bases respectively, with 4 bases between them. Germline lookup yields CDR1 SGHDT and CDR2 YYEEEE. The CDR3 region has the DNA TGTGCCAGCAGCTTGAAGGATCAGCCCCAGCATTTT. Translated: CASSLKDQPQHF. Using reference TRBV5-6 and TRBJ1-5 for the parts outside the CDR3, the full variable domain is DAGVTQSPTHLIKTRGQQVTLRCSPKSGHDTVSWYQQALGQGPQFIFQYYEEEERQRGNFPDRFSGHQFPNYSSELNVNALLLGDSALYLCASSLKDQPQHFGDGTRLSIL.

CDR3 sequence (DNA): TGTGCCAGCAGCAAGGGCGGGAAGGTCGCGAACTATGGCTACACCTTC. Translated, it gives CASSKGGKVANYGYTF. V is TRBV21-1 and J is TRBJ1-2. TRBV21-1 is shown as a pseudogene. CDR3 length: 16 residues.

The chain links TRBV7-3 to TRBJ2-3; D is possibly TRBD1 or TRBD2 (6 bases each). The CDR3 has 15 residues. The germline gives CDR1 SGHTA, CDR2 FQGTGA. V was trimmed by 2 bases and J by 3 bases, leaving 12 bases between them. CDR3 nucleotides: TGTGCCAGCAGCTTATATGAAGGGGGGACAGATACGCAGTATTTT. Protein product: CASSLYEGGTDTQYF. Combining the CDR3 with reference TRBV7-3 and TRBJ2-3 gives the whole variable domain GAGVSQTPSNKVTEKGKYVELRCDPISGHTALYWYRQSLGQGPEFLIYFQGTGAADDSGLPNDRFFAVRPEGSVSTLKIQRTERGDSAVYLCASSLYEGGTDTQYFGPGTRLTVL.

The chain uses TRBV28 and TRBJ2-7; 14 bases fit TRBD2. The CDR3 is 15 amino acids. The germline gives CDR1 MDHEN, CDR2 SYDVKM. Unmatched junction bases numbered 9, after V lost 10 bases and J lost 4 bases. CDR3 amino acids: CATRTSGRIGYEQYF. Here the CDR3 DNA reads TGTGCCACCCGGACTAGCGGGAGGATAGGGTACGAGCAGTACTTC.

This sequence joins TRBV6-6 and TRBJ2-7; D is unclear. The length of the CDR3 is 14 residues. Trimming shortened V by 6 bases and J by 2 bases, and 14 bases separated the two germline ends. Germline CDR1 MNHNY, CDR2 SVGAGI (reference sequence). DNA of the CDR3: TGTGCCAGCAGGAATTGGAACAGCCCCTACGAGCAGTACTTC. Translated: CASRNWNSPYEQYF.